This T cell receptor beta chain emerged from a study of blood T cell repertoires in COVID-19. Study context: COVID-19 samples from acute and convalescent phases originated in the United States, Italy and Spain. Sample material is recorded as cDNA or gDNA derived from T cells, B-cell-depleted T cells, or PBMCs.

Trimming took 7 bases from V and 4 from J, leaving 16 bases between them. Germline CDR1 reads LNHDA; CDR2 reads SQIVND (reference sequence). There are 14 residues in the CDR3. This clone was seen just once. TCRdb's copy holds only in-frame clones and misses some; the assay was immunoSEQ multiplex PCR. Here the sample spans 55,000 to 90,000 clones, more than 70% being singletons. The source material was peripheral blood. The chain combines TRBV19 with TRBJ1-1, with a tentative D call TRBD1 (5 bases). The clonotype originates from a woman aged 80 or over with active or convalescent COVID-19. Written as DNA, the CDR3 is TGTGCCAGTAACCCGGCGGGGCCGGGCACTGAAGCTTTCTTT. Amino acids: CASNPAGPGTEAFF.